The present TCR beta chain was sequenced within a study of T cell responses to AZD1222 COVID-19 vaccine. Method: immunoSEQ multiplex PCR; TCRdb's copy keeps in-frame clones and lacks some. The repertoire consists of 90,000 to 130,000 clones, with just under 95% occurring once and the leading ten covering roughly 7.6%. General study points: Among those given AZD1222, only 6 or 7 were seropositive at baseline.

Of note for this clone: Its antigen remains unidentified.

The CDR3 length is 17 residues. Germline values: CDR1 SGHVS, CDR2 FNYEAQ. With V trimmed by 5 bases and J by 4 bases, 9 bases remained unmatched. The specimen was peripheral blood, collected on day 0 of AZD1222 vaccination. V gene TRBV7-6 combines with J gene TRBJ2-2; 11 bases match TRBD2. The source is an adult in good health. CDR3 amino acids: CASSPLAGGTGTGELFF. In DNA form, the CDR3 reads TGTGCCAGCAGCCCGTTAGCGGGGGGGACTGGCACCGGGGAGCTGTTTTTT.